These 28 T cell receptor beta chains share one sample of origin, sequenced in a study of sequential checkpoint blockade in melanoma. Method: immunoSEQ multiplex PCR; TCRdb's copy keeps in-frame clones and lacks some. The table has some 18,000 clones, 80% seen once. The treatment: randomized to nivolumab then ipilimumab (arm A) or the reverse (arm B). The sequences come from CD8+ T cells sorted from blood (inferred from file names), collected from a patient given nivolumab and ipilimumab in sequence. These receptors were obtained from a human donor with melanoma.

This chain links TRBV4-1 with TRBJ2-7, with D tentatively TRBD1 (6 bases). CDR3 size: 13 residues. Trimming removed 5 bases at V and 3 bases at J, with 11 bases between. Germline CDR1 MGHRA, CDR2 YSYEKL. CDR3 protein: CASSDRTDYEQYF. The CDR3 nucleotides are TGCGCCAGCAGCGACCGGACAGACTACGAGCAGTACTTC.

The rearrangement joins TRBV4-2 to TRBJ1-1; D is perhaps TRBD1 (5 bases). The length of the CDR3 is 14 residues. Germline CDR1 is LGHNA and CDR2 is YNFKEQ. Trimming removed 5 bases at V and 4 bases at J, with 14 bases between. The CDR3: CASSFRGGSTEAFF. The CDR3 DNA reads TGTGCCAGCAGCTTTAGGGGTGGTAGCACTGAAGCTTTCTTT.

The rearrangement uses TRBV4-3 and TRBJ1-4; D unclear. The CDR3 runs to 15 residues. Germline values: CDR1 LGHNA, CDR2 YSLEER. Trimming stripped 0 bases from V and 7 bases from J, with 12 bases between. Written as DNA, the CDR3 is TGCGCCAGCAGCCAAGATCCGGGAGGGAGTGAAAAACTGTTTTTT. Translating gives CASSQDPGGSEKLFF.

CDR3 residues: CASSQEQGSPMEQYF. The CDR3 DNA reads TGCGCCAGCAGCCAAGAACAGGGGTCCCCTATGGAGCAGTACTTC. This chain joins TRBV4-1 and TRBJ2-7; 7 positions match TRBD1. CDR1 is MGHRA and CDR2 is YSYEKL in the germline V gene. This CDR3 region has 15 residues. With V trimmed by 0 bases and J by 7 bases, 9 bases remained unmatched.

The V call is TRBV4-1, the J call TRBJ2-7; 14 nucleotides align to TRBD2. Germline V lookup: CDR1 MGHRA, CDR2 YSYEKL. The CDR3 covers 18 residues. V shed 3 bases, J shed 1 base, and the junction held 8 bases outside the gene matches. Here the CDR3 reads CASSQGLAGAGGSYEQYF. In DNA form, the CDR3 reads TGCGCCAGCAGCCAGGGACTAGCGGGAGCGGGGGGGTCCTACGAGCAGTACTTC.

V is TRBV27 and J is TRBJ1-2; D ambiguous. Germline V lookup: CDR1 MNHEY, CDR2 SMNVEV (reference sequence). Trimming cost V 5 bases and J 3 bases, with 13 bases left between them. The CDR3 contains 14 residues. Here the CDR3 DNA reads TGTGCCAGCAGTCCCCGGGTAATCGACTATGGCTACACCTTC. Translated: CASSPRVIDYGYTF.

V is TRBV15 and J is TRBJ1-5, with no clear D. The V and J ends lost 4 bases and 3 bases respectively, with 16 bases between them. Germline values: CDR1 LNHNV, CDR2 YYDKDF (reference sequence). This CDR3 spans 16 amino acids. The CDR3 nucleotides read TGTGCCACCAGCATCCGGGGAAGGGCGGACAATCAGCCCCAGCATTTT. Protein sequence: CATSIRGRADNQPQHF.

A few counts support this clone. This chain joins TRBV5-4 and TRBJ1-2, with D unresolved. CDR1 and CDR2 (germline): SGHNT, YYREEE (reference sequence). This CDR3 has 15 residues. V shed 4 bases and J shed 8 bases, with 21 bases lying between them. The CDR3 DNA sequence: TGTGCCAGCAGCCAAGATCGATCCCTCCCGCGGGGCTACACCTTC. It is translated as CASSQDRSLPRGYTF.

This clone was counted once. The rearrangement links TRBV7-6 to TRBJ2-7; 9 bases are shared with TRBD1. The CDR3 sequence is 16 residues long. With V trimmed by 1 base and J by 2 bases, 6 bases remained unmatched. Germline loops: CDR1 SGHVS, CDR2 FNYEAQ. CDR3 DNA sequence: TGTGCCAGCAGCTTAGGATACAGGGGGCCCGCCTACGAGCAGTACTTC. Translated, it gives CASSLGYRGPAYEQYF.

J is TRBJ1-1 and V is TRBV5-1; 10 bases align to TRBD1. This CDR3 has 16 residues. The V and J ends lost 1 base and 3 bases, in that order; junction bases with no gene match: 6. Germline CDR1 SGHRS, CDR2 YFSETQ. The CDR3 loop is CASSLWGQGRDTEAFF. The CDR3 coding sequence is TGCGCCAGCAGCTTGTGGGGACAGGGGCGGGACACTGAAGCTTTCTTT.

The chain is built from TRBV5-4 and TRBJ2-1, with 13 positions matching TRBD2. With 0 bases clipped from V and 6 bases from J, the junction kept 3 bases outside the gene matches. Germline assignment: CDR1 SGHNT and CDR2 YYREEE (reference sequence). The CDR3 spans 16 residues. The CDR3 spells CASSLDGLAGANEQFF. CDR3 sequence (DNA): TGTGCCAGCAGCTTGGACGGACTAGCGGGAGCCAATGAGCAGTTCTTC.

V and J are TRBV19 and TRBJ2-7; TRBD2 aligns across 8 bases. The CDR3 covers 13 residues. Trimming removed 3 bases from V and 8 bases from J; junction bases left unmatched: 6. Germline CDR1 is LNHDA and CDR2 is SQIVND (reference sequence). The CDR3 DNA reads TGTGCCAGTAGTATTATACTAGCGGACCAGCAGTACTTC. As protein: CASSIILADQQYF.

In this sample, this clone turned up once. The rearrangement joins TRBV30 to TRBJ2-3; 7 nucleotides align to TRBD2. The length of the CDR3 is 15 residues. V trimming: 3 bases; J trimming: 1 base; junction bases outside the gene matches: 7. Germline lookup yields CDR1 GTSNPN and CDR2 SVGIG (reference sequence). CDR3 region: CAWRGEGYGTDTQYF. Here the CDR3 DNA reads TGTGCCTGGAGGGGGGAGGGGTATGGCACAGATACGCAGTATTTT.

The chain combines TRBV2 with TRBJ2-7; perhaps TRBD2 as D (6 bases). CDR1 and CDR2 from the germline V gene are SNHLY and FYNNEI. Trimming removed 3 bases from V and 3 bases from J, with 15 bases in between. CDR3 length: 15 amino acids. CDR3 amino acids: CASSEGLDRLYEQYF. CDR3 sequence (DNA): TGTGCCAGCAGTGAGGGACTCGACAGACTCTACGAGCAGTACTTC.

The chain joins TRBV7-8 to TRBJ2-7; D is possibly TRBD2 (5 bases). CDR3 length: 13 amino acids. Germline CDR1 SGHVS, CDR2 FQNEAQ. The ends were cut back, 5 bases at V and 4 bases at J, with 12 bases in the middle. The CDR3, as DNA: TGTGCCAGCAGCCCACCGACGGGGTACGAGCAGTACTTC. This sequence encodes CASSPPTGYEQYF.

This rearrangement joins TRBV25-1 to TRBJ1-1; D remains unclear. The CDR3 extends over 12 amino acids. Germline CDR1 is MGHDK and CDR2 is SYGVNS. V was trimmed by 6 bases and J by 4 bases, leaving 9 bases between them. The DNA for the CDR3 is TGTGCCAGCAGATTGGGGAGCACTGAAGCTTTCTTT. As protein: CASRLGSTEAFF.

As to this clone: A read error may produce the germline difference seen at one junction end. The rearrangement links TRBV13 to TRBJ2-1, with TRBD1 matching over 8 bases. CDR3 length: 15 amino acids. The germline CDR1 and CDR2 sequences are PRHDT and FYEKMQ (reference sequence). The CDR3 reads CASSLGTGSYNEQFF. CDR3 in DNA: TGTGCCAGCAGCCTAGGGACAGGTTCGTACAATGAGCAGTTCTTC.

V and J are TRBV6-5 and TRBJ1-2; D ambiguous. The CDR3 runs to 14 residues. Deletions cut 0 bases from V and 4 bases from J, with 9 bases between. CDR1 and CDR2 from the germline V gene are MNHEY and SVGAGI. The CDR3 loop is CASSYSAEGYGYTF. For the CDR3, the DNA is TGTGCCAGCAGTTACTCGGCGGAAGGCTATGGCTACACCTTC.

As DNA, the CDR3 is TGTGCCAGCAGTCTCCTCCCCTACCCGAATCCCTCCGAGGACGAGCAGTACTTC. The encoded protein is CASSLLPYPNPSEDEQYF. The chain joins TRBV27 to TRBJ2-7; D remains ambiguous. This CDR3 is built from 18 residues. Trimming removed 5 bases from V and 5 bases from J, with 28 bases in between. Germline loops: CDR1 MNHEY, CDR2 SMNVEV (reference sequence).

The chain couples TRBV7-8 to TRBJ2-7, with D possibly being TRBD2 (5 bases). Germline V lookup: CDR1 SGHVS, CDR2 FQNEAQ. This CDR3 has 14 residues. V lost 1 base and J lost 1, with 8 bases in between. The CDR3 region is CASSLGGPSYEQYF. The CDR3 DNA sequence: TGTGCCAGCAGCTTAGGAGGGCCTTCCTACGAGCAGTACTTC.

V is TRBV19 and J is TRBJ2-7, with D possibly being TRBD1 (5 bases). The CDR3 is 12 amino acids. V was clipped by 5 bases and J by 3 bases, with 8 bases between them. Germline CDR1 is LNHDA and CDR2 is SQIVND (reference sequence). CDR3 protein: CASSPDSYEQYF. CDR3 in DNA: TGTGCCAGTAGTCCTGACAGCTACGAGCAGTACTTC.

The chain uses TRBV2 and TRBJ2-5; TRBD2 agrees at 7 bases. The end of the DNA aligns better with TRBJ2-7, so the J call may be wrong. CDR3 length equals 14 residues. Germline assignment: CDR1 SNHLY and CDR2 FYNNEI. The CDR3 loop reads CASEGRERSYEQYF. Written as DNA, the CDR3 is TGTGCCAGTGAGGGGCGGGAGCGATCGTACGAGCAGTACTTC.

The V and J genes are TRBV15 and TRBJ1-4; a weak D match, TRBD1 (5 bases). Per germline, CDR1 LNHNV and CDR2 YYDKDF (reference sequence). V dropped 1 base and J dropped 5 bases, with 11 bases sitting between them. The CDR3 runs to 15 residues. The CDR3 DNA reads TGTGCCACCAGCAGAGTCGGACAACGAAATGAAAAACTGTTTTTT. Protein: CATSRVGQRNEKLFF. The full variable domain, in which reference TRBV15 and TRBJ1-4 provide the parts outside the CDR3, is DAMVIQNPRYQVTQFGKPVTLSCSQTLNHNVMYWYQQKSSQAPKLLFHYYDKDFNNEADTPDNFQSRRPNTSFCFLDIRSPGLGDTAMYLCATSRVGQRNEKLFFGSGTQLSVL.

This clone was seen only a few times. The chain links TRBV4-1 to TRBJ2-7; 10 bases are a match to TRBD2. The CDR3 totals 15 residues. The trim removed 1 base at V and 1 base at J, leaving 1 base unmatched. CDR1 is MGHRA and CDR2 is YSYEKL in the germline V gene. The CDR3 region has the DNA TGCGCCAGCAGCCAAGTAGCGGGAGGATCCTACGAGCAGTACTTC. Translating it yields CASSQVAGGSYEQYF.

This clone was counted a few times. CDR3 protein: CASSPGTGLGEQYF. CDR3 in DNA: TGTGCCAGCAGCCCCGGGACAGGGTTGGGCGAGCAGTACTTC. J is TRBJ2-7 and V is TRBV13, with 9 bases lining up with TRBD1. CDR1 and CDR2 from the germline V gene are PRHDT and FYEKMQ (reference sequence). V was pared by 5 bases and J by 6 bases, with 8 bases of the junction left unmatched. CDR3 length: 14 amino acids.

Turning to this clone: Different DNA sequences within this sample yield the same CDR3. V and J are TRBV10-3 and TRBJ1-5; D gene ambiguous. Trimming shortened V by 0 bases and J by 6 bases, and 6 bases separated the two germline ends. The CDR3 has 13 amino acids. Per germline, CDR1 ENHRY and CDR2 SYGVKD. The DNA of the CDR3 is TGTGCCATCAGTGAGTCGGGAGGTCAGCCCCAGCATTTT. The encoded protein is CAISESGGQPQHF.

On this clone: The sample has other DNA sequences that encode this CDR3 too. The rearrangement uses TRBV5-6 and TRBJ2-7; D remains unclear. V was cut by 4 bases and J by 0 bases, with 8 bases left in between. The germline V gene encodes CDR1 SGHDT and CDR2 YYEEEE. This CDR3 is built from 13 residues. The CDR3 DNA reads TGTGCCAGCAGCCTGGGCAGCTCCTACGAGCAGTACTTC. This encodes CASSLGSSYEQYF.

This clone was detected only a few times. This sequence joins TRBV7-2 and TRBJ2-7; 8 positions match TRBD2. CDR3 length: 16 amino acids. The germline gives CDR1 SGHTA, CDR2 FQGNSA. V gave up 5 bases and J gave up 1 base; unmatched junction bases: 10. The CDR3 nucleotides are TGTGCCAGCAGCCCCATCCGGGGGGGAGGGTCCTACGAGCAGTACTTC. This encodes CASSPIRGGGSYEQYF.